The 9 T cell receptor beta chains presented below share a single source sample, sequenced in a study of PD-1 blockade in classical Hodgkin lymphoma. Indicated time point: cycle 4 day 1 (C4D1), after about 6 weeks of nivolumab. In every patient, relapse followed autologous stem cell transplantation, while exposure to brentuximab vedotin differed. Magnetic negative selection purified CD4+ T cells from thawed PBMCs. TCRdb keeps only in-frame clones here, not all; method: immunoSEQ multiplex PCR. The sample shows around 28,000 clones, about 88% of them seen only once. Sequencing was performed on CD4+ T cells from blood, taken before the fourth cycle of nivolumab. Every receptor here comes from a human donor with classical Hodgkin lymphoma.

V is TRBV4-1 and J is TRBJ1-5; TRBD1 matches 7 bases. This CDR3 region has 17 residues. J gave up 0 bases and V 0 bases, and 5 bases lay outside the gene matches. Germline values: CDR1 MGHRA, CDR2 YSYEKL. In nucleotides, the CDR3 is TGCGCCAGCAGCCAAGAGCGGGACAGTTATAGCAATCAGCCCCAGCATTTT. It yields the protein CASSQERDSYSNQPQHF.

This clone has only a few counts. This sequence joins TRBV6-1 and TRBJ1-1, with unresolved D. The germline V gene has CDR1 MNHNS and CDR2 SASEGT. The CDR3 has 13 amino acids. Trimming pared 0 bases from V and 5 bases from J, leaving 7 bases between. CDR3 nucleotides: TGTGCCAGCAGTGAAGCCCCTGGTACTGAAGCTTTCTTT. Translated, it gives CASSEAPGTEAFF.

This clone came up once. The chain links TRBV4-1 to TRBJ2-5; maybe TRBD1 (6 bases). Trimming pared 2 bases from V and 1 base from J, leaving 8 bases between. The CDR3 sequence is 14 residues long. Germline V gives CDR1 MGHRA, CDR2 YSYEKL. The CDR3 spells CASSQRDTQETQYF. The CDR3 nucleotides are TGCGCCAGCAGCCAACGGGACACCCAAGAGACCCAGTACTTC.

V is TRBV4-1 and J is TRBJ2-1, with 9 bases that match TRBD2. The V and J ends lost 4 bases and 5 bases, in that order; junction bases with no gene match: 18. Germline CDR1 is MGHRA and CDR2 is YSYEKL. CDR3 size: 19 residues. CDR3 nucleotides: TGCGCCAGCAGCCTACCCCCGCTAAGGCTAGCGGGACGAAACAATGAGCAGTTCTTC. This translates into CASSLPPLRLAGRNNEQFF.

In DNA, the CDR3 is TGTGCCAGCAGTCTAGGTGCCCCCTACGAGCAGTACTTC. Residues: CASSLGAPYEQYF. This chain uses TRBV27 with TRBJ2-7; D ambiguous. The V gene's germline CDR1 is MNHEY and CDR2 SMNVEV (reference sequence). There are 13 residues in the CDR3. The ends were cut back, 5 bases at V and 2 bases at J, with 10 bases in the middle.

The genes are TRBV7-9 and TRBJ1-5, with D possibly TRBD1 on 5 matching bases. CDR3 size: 17 residues. The V gene's germline CDR1 is SEHNR and CDR2 FQNEAQ (reference sequence). V was shortened by 1 base and J by 2 bases, with 15 bases between the two germline ends. As DNA, the CDR3 is TGTGCCAGCAGCTTAGGAAGACAGTCGTTAGGCAATCAGCCCCAGCATTTT. Protein product: CASSLGRQSLGNQPQHF.

V and J are TRBV5-1 and TRBJ2-6; 15 bases agree with TRBD2. The length of the CDR3 is 21 residues. V gave up 4 bases and J gave up 2 bases; unmatched junction bases: 13. Germline CDR1 reads SGHRS; CDR2 reads YFSETQ. CDR3 residues: CASSAGLAGGIGKAGANVLTF. DNA for the CDR3: TGCGCCAGCAGCGCGGGACTAGCGGGGGGCATAGGAAAGGCTGGGGCCAACGTCCTGACTTTC.

The rearrangement joins TRBV5-6 to TRBJ1-2, with D tentatively TRBD1 (5 bases). The V end was cut by 4 bases, the J end by 4 bases, with 14 bases between. Germline V lookup: CDR1 SGHDT, CDR2 YYEEEE. The CDR3 runs to 14 residues. The CDR3 DNA is TGTGCCAGCAGCCAGGGTCCGGGGATCTATGGCTACACCTTC. Protein: CASSQGPGIYGYTF.

The chain combines TRBV21-1 with TRBJ2-4; the table assigns TRBD2, which was not confirmed against the DNA. TRBV21-1 is shown as a pseudogene. This CDR3 comprises 8 residues. CDR3 region: CATPIQYF. CDR3 DNA sequence: TGTGCCACCCCTATTCAGTACTTC.